This is a list of T cell receptor beta chains from one sample in a study of cytomegalovirus exposure and HLA in healthy donors. The data were produced by immunoSEQ multiplex PCR, yet TCRdb's version contains in-frame clones alone and is incomplete. Of about 140,000 clones listed, about 80% are singletons. Sequenced material: PBMCs. Source of these receptors: a woman in her 40s in good health and CMV-seronegative. CDR3s include the opening cysteine and the closing phenylalanine or tryptophan. A D gene is named only where the DNA matches it firmly. Rows may omit the clone size; those that give it use once, few, many or a size class.

D gene	V gene	J gene	clone size	CDR3 DNA	CDR3 protein
TRBD1	TRBV5-5	TRBJ2-7	-	TGTGCCAGCAGCTTGCTGACAGGGCTACGGGGTTCCGAGCAGTACTTC	CASSLLTGLRGSEQYF
TRBD1	TRBV7-2	TRBJ1-3	-	TGTGCCAGCAGCTTCGCGACAGGGCCTGGAAACACCATATATTTT	CASSFATGPGNTIYF
TRBD2	TRBV27	TRBJ2-1	-	TGTGCCAGCAGTTCGGGACTAGCGGGAGTTAAGAACAATGAGCAGTTCTTC	CASSSGLAGVKNNEQFF
TRBD2	TRBV4-3	TRBJ2-3	-	TGCGCCAGCAGCCGGTGGCTTGGCGGGGGGCAGGCAGATACGCAGTATTTT	CASSRWLGGGQADTQYF
TRBD2	TRBV7-2	TRBJ2-7	-	TGTGCCAGCAGCTTAGCCCCCGGGACTAGCGGGAGAGGGAACGAGCAGTACTTC	CASSLAPGTSGRGNEQYF
-	TRBV4-1	TRBJ2-7	-	TGCGCCAGCAGCCAAGATGCGCCGGACGAGCAGTACTTC	CASSQDAPDEQYF
TRBD1	TRBV15	TRBJ1-5	-	TGTGCCACCAGCAGCTTTCGAGGGGGCGTATCGGATCAGCCCCAGCATTTT	CATSSFRGGVSDQPQHF
TRBD1	TRBV5-1	TRBJ1-5	few	TGCGCCAGCAGCCCGGGACAGGGGGCCGTTCAGCCCCAGCATTTT	CASSPGQGAVQPQHF
TRBD1	TRBV19	TRBJ2-2	-	TGTGCCAGTAGTATAGGAACAGGGGGGAACACCGGGGAGCTGTTTTTT	CASSIGTGGNTGELFF
-	TRBV5-6	TRBJ2-7	-	TGTGCCAGCAGCTTGGAACCGCCGGGCGAGCAGTACTTC	CASSLEPPGEQYF
-	TRBV6-5	TRBJ1-1	few	TGTGCCAGCAGACAGGCGAGGTTAAACACTGAAGCTTTCTTT	CASRQARLNTEAFF
TRBD1	TRBV6-6	TRBJ2-5	-	TGTGCCAGCCTAGACAGGGTCGGGACCCAGTACTTC	CASLDRVGTQYF
-	TRBV4-3	TRBJ2-1	once	TGCGCCAGCAGCCAAGATCATCGAGGTGGGAATGAGCAGTTCTTC	CASSQDHRGGNEQFF
-	TRBV11-2	TRBJ1-1	few	TGTGCCAGCAGCCAGTTGACAGCAAAAGCTTTCTTT	CASSQLTAKAFF
TRBD2	TRBV7-2	TRBJ2-4	few	TGTGCCAGCAGCAGAGCGGGGGGCCTAGCCAAAAACATTCAGTACTTC	CASSRAGGLAKNIQYF
-	TRBV5-1	TRBJ2-7	-	TGCGCCAGCAGCTTACGGTATATGGCCTACGAGCAGTACTTC	CASSLRYMAYEQYF
TRBD1	TRBV28	TRBJ2-7	-	TGTGCCAGCAGTCCCTCCGGGACAGGGGACACCGAGCAGTACTTC	CASSPSGTGDTEQYF
TRBD1	TRBV18	TRBJ1-6	once	TGTGCCAGCTCACCACCCACAGGGGTTAATTCACCCCTCCACTTT	CASSPPTGVNSPLHF
-	TRBV7-9	TRBJ2-7	-	TGTGCCAGCAGCTCCGAGCCGTACGAGCAGTACTTC	CASSSEPYEQYF
-	TRBV5-1	TRBJ2-5	-	TGCGCCAGCAGCTACTTCAGCGGGCTGCGGGAGACCCAGTACTTC	CASSYFSGLRETQYF
TRBD1	TRBV10-3	TRBJ1-2	-	TGTGCCATCAAGGGGGCTAGTGGGGATCGCTATGGCTACACCTTC	CAIKGASGDRYGYTF
TRBD1	TRBV7-9	TRBJ1-5	once	TGTTCCAGCAGCTTAGACAGGGCCGTCAATCAGCCCCAGCATTTT	CSSSLDRAVNQPQHF
-	TRBV7-9	TRBJ1-6	-	TGTGCCAGCAGCTTAGCGCGGATCGGATATTCACCCCTCCACTTT	CASSLARIGYSPLHF
-	TRBV6-6	TRBJ2-5	-	TGTGCCAGCACCACGGGGGAGACCCAGTACTTC	CASTTGETQYF
-	TRBV5-1	TRBJ1-1	-	TGCGCCAGCAGCTCCGCCCCGCCGGGGGGGAGCACTGAAGCTTTCTTT	CASSSAPPGGSTEAFF
-	TRBV5-4	TRBJ2-1	-	TGTGCCAGCAGCTTGGCACTAGCTAACCATGAGCAGTTCTTC	CASSLALANHEQFF
TRBD1	TRBV9	TRBJ2-7	once	TGTGCCAGCAGCGTAGGGGACAGCATCTACGAGCAGTACTTC	CASSVGDSIYEQYF
TRBD2	TRBV10-3	TRBJ2-3	once	TGTGCCATCAGCTTGGGACTAGCGGGAGGCCGAGGGGATACGCAGTATTTT	CAISLGLAGGRGDTQYF
-	TRBV7-8	TRBJ2-5	-	TGTGCCAGCAGCCCAGGATTTGTTGGGACCCAGTACTTC	CASSPGFVGTQYF
TRBD1	TRBV13	TRBJ1-1	few	TGTGCCAGCAGCCCATGGGACAGGGGGAACACTGAAGCTTTCTTT	CASSPWDRGNTEAFF
TRBD2	TRBV11-1	TRBJ2-1	-	TGTGCCAGCAACCCTATAGCGGGACGCAATGAGCAGTTCTTC	CASNPIAGRNEQFF
-	TRBV7-2	TRBJ2-4	-	TGTGTCAGCAGCTTATTGGGCCATACAAACATTCAGTACTTC	CVSSLLGHTNIQYF
-	TRBV6-1	TRBJ2-3	-	TGTGCCAGCAGTGAAGACGCGGTTGGCAGTCGCACAGATACGCAGTATTTT	CASSEDAVGSRTDTQYF
-	TRBV21-1	TRBJ1-6	-	TGTGCCAGCAGCTGGGTGGGGGACAGCGTTGACGAGGCCCTCCACTTT	CASSWVGDSVDEALHF
-	TRBV7-9	TRBJ2-7	-	TGTTCCAGCAGCTTAAGGGGACTTACCTACGAGCAGTACTTC	CSSSLRGLTYEQYF
-	TRBV4-1	TRBJ2-5	-	TGCGCCAGCAGCCAAGAAGCTGACGGGGTGGAGACCCAGTACTTC	CASSQEADGVETQYF
-	TRBV5-6	TRBJ2-2	-	TGTGCCAGCAGCTCGACTCTCTCCCCCGGCGGGGAGCTGTTTTTT	CASSSTLSPGGELFF
-	TRBV5-1	TRBJ1-5	-	TGCGCCAGCAGCTCGGGGGAGCTTGGCAATCAGCCCCAGCATTTT	CASSSGELGNQPQHF
-	TRBV7-2	TRBJ1-4	-	TGTGCCAGCAGCTTAGGGCAGTTCTCCTATGAAAAACTGTTTTTT	CASSLGQFSYEKLFF
TRBD2	TRBV4-3	TRBJ2-3	few	TGCGCCAGCAGCCAAGATTTTGGGAGGGCAGATACGCAGTATTTT	CASSQDFGRADTQYF
TRBD1	TRBV7-3	TRBJ2-5	-	TGTGCCAGCAGCTTAACAGGGGGCCTAGAGACCCAGTACTTC	CASSLTGGLETQYF
-	TRBV6-6	TRBJ2-1	-	TGTGCCAGCAGTTCGCTAGCTGATGAGCAGTTCTTC	CASSSLADEQFF
-	TRBV11-3	TRBJ2-1	-	TGTGCCAGCAGCTTAGAGGCCGGGTCAGCGTCCGCGAATGAGCAGTTCTTC	CASSLEAGSASANEQFF
-	TRBV19	TRBJ1-5	-	TGTGCCAGTAGTATATCGTCAGTCGCGCCCCAGCATTTT	CASSISSVAPQHF
-	TRBV28	TRBJ2-7	-	TGTGCCAGCTTCGAGGGGGGGGGCTACGAGCAGTACTTC	CASFEGGGYEQYF
-	TRBV27	TRBJ1-2	-	TGTGCCAGCAGTTACAGGACGGACTATGGCTACACCTTC	CASSYRTDYGYTF
TRBD2	TRBV5-4	TRBJ2-1	once	TGTGCCAGCAGTTACGAGTCCGGGACTAGCGGGATAAATGAGCAGTTCTTC	CASSYESGTSGINEQFF
-	TRBV15	TRBJ1-2	-	TGTGCCACCAGCAGAGATATGTTCGGGGGCTATGGCTACACCTTC	CATSRDMFGGYGYTF
TRBD1	TRBV5-1	TRBJ2-7	-	TGCGCCAGCAGCTTGGGACAGGGGACCTTAGATGAGCAGTACTTC	CASSLGQGTLDEQYF
-	TRBV15	TRBJ2-5	-	TGTGCCACCAGCGTATCAGACAGGGAGACCCAGTACTTC	CATSVSDRETQYF
TRBD1	TRBV6-6	TRBJ1-2	-	TGTGCCAGCAGTTACGCCATCCTACAGGGGGGCTATGGCTACACCTTC	CASSYAILQGGYGYTF
-	TRBV29-1	TRBJ1-4	-	TGCAGCGTAAGGCGGGGGGGAACAGAAAAACTGTTTTTT	CSVRRGGTEKLFF
-	TRBV9	TRBJ1-2	few	TGTGCCAGCAGCGAGTTAGCTAACTATGGCTACACCTTC	CASSELANYGYTF
-	TRBV9	TRBJ2-7	-	TGTGCCAGCAGCCCGTCCGGGAGAACATACGAGCAGTACTTC	CASSPSGRTYEQYF